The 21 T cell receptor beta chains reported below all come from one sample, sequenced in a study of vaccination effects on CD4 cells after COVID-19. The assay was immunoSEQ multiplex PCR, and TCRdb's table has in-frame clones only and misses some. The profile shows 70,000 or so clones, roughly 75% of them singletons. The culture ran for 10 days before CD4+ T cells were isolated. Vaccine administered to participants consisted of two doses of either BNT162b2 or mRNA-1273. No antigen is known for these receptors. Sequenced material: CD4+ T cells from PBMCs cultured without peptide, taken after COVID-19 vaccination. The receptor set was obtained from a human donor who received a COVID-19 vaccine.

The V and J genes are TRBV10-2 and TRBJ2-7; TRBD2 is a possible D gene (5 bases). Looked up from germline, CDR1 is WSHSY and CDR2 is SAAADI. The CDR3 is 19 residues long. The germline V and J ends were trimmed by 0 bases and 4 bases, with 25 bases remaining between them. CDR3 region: CASSESRVPWIFGRYEQYV. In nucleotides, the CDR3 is TGCGCCAGCAGTGAGTCGCGGGTCCCATGGATCTTTGGGCGGTACGAGCAGTACGTC.

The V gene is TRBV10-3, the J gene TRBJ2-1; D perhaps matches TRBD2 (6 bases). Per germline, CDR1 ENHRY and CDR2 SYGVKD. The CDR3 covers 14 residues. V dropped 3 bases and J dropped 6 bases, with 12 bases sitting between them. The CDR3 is CAISDLTRINEQFF. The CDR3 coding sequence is TGTGCCATCAGTGACTTGACTAGAATCAATGAGCAGTTCTTC.

This CDR3 is CASSFTGRQRLPGGNIQYF. For the CDR3, the DNA is TGTGCCAGCAGTTTTACTGGTAGGCAGAGGCTCCCCGGGGGAAACATTCAGTACTTC. The rearrangement links TRBV27 to TRBJ2-4, with a tentative D call TRBD2 (6 bases). V gave up 3 bases and J gave up 6 bases, with 27 bases separating them. From germline, CDR1 is MNHEY and CDR2 SMNVEV (reference sequence). The CDR3 runs to 19 residues.

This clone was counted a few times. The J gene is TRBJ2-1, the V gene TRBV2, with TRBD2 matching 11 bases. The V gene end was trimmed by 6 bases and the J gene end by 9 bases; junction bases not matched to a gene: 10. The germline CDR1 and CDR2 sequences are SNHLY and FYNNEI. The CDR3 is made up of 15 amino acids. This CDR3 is CASSLTSGGRVEQFF. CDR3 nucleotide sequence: TGTGCCAGCAGCCTCACTAGCGGGGGTAGGGTTGAGCAGTTCTTC.

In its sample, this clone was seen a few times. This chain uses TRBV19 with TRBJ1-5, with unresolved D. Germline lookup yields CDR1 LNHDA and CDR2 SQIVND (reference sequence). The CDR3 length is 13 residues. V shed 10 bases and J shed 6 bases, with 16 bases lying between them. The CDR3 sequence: CATTWGAAQPQHF. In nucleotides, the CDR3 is TGTGCCACTACATGGGGTGCGGCTCAGCCCCAGCATTTT.

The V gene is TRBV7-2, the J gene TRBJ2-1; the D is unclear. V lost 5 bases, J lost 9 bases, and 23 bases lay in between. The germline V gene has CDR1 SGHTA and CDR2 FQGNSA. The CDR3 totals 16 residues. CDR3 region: CASSHLKGGVGFEQFF. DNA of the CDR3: TGTGCCAGCAGCCATCTAAAGGGTGGGGTCGGGTTTGAGCAGTTCTTC. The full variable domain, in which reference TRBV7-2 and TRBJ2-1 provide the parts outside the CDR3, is GAGVSQSPSNKVTEKGKDVELRCDPISGHTALYWYRQSLGQGLEFLIYFQGNSAPDKSGLPSDRFSAERTGGSVSTLTIQRTQQEDSAVYLCASSHLKGGVGFEQFFGPGTRLTVL.

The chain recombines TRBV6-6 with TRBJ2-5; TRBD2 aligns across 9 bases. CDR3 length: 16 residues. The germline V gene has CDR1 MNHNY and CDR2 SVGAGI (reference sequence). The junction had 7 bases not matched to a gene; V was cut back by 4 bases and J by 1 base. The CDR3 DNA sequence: TGTGCCAGCAGTTCCGAGCGGGGGGCAATCCAAGAGACCCAGTACTTC. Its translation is CASSSERGAIQETQYF.

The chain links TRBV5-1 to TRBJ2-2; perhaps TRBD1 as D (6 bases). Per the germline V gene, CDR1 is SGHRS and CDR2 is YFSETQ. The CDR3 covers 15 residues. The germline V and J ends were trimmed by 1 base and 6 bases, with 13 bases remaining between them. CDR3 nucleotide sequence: TGCGCCAGCAGCTTGTTGTCAGGGGTGGCCGGGGAGCTGTTTTTT. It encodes CASSLLSGVAGELFF.

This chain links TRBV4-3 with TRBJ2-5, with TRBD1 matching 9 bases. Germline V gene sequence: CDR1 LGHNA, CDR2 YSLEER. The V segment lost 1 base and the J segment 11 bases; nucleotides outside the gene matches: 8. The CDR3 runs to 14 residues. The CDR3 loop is CASSQAWTGVGQYF. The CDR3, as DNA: TGCGCCAGCAGCCAAGCCTGGACAGGGGTTGGTCAGTACTTC.

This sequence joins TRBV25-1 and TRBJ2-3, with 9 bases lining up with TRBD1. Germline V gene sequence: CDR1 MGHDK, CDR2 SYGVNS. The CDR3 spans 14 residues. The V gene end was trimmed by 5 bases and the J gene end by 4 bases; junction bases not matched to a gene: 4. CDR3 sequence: CASSPGQGADTQYF. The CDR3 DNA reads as TGTGCCAGCAGTCCGGGACAGGGCGCAGATACGCAGTATTTT.

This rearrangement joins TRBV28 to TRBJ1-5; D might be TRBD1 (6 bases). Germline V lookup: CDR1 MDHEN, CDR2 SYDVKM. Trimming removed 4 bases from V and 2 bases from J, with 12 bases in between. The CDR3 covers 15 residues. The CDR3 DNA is TGTGCCAGCAGTTCCCAGGGGATAGGCAATCAGCCCCAGCATTTT. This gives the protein CASSSQGIGNQPQHF.

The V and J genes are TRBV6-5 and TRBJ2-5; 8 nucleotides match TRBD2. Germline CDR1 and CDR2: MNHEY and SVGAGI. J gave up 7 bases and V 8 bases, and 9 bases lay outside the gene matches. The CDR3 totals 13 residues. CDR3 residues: CASGAAAGGTQYF. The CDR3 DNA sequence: TGTGCCAGCGGGGCAGCGGCGGGGGGGACCCAGTACTTC.

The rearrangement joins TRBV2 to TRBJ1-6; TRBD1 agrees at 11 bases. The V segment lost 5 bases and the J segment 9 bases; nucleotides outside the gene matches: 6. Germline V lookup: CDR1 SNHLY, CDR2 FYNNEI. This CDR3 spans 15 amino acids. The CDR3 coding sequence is TGTGCCAGCAGTACCGGGACAGGGGGATCTTCACCCCTCCACTTT. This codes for CASSTGTGGSSPLHF.

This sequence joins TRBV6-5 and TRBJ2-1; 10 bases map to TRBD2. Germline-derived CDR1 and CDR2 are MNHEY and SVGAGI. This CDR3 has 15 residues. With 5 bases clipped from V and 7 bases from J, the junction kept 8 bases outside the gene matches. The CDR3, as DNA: TGTGCCAGCAGTCGGGAGCGGGGGGGCCGGAATGAGCAGTTCTTC. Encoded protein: CASSRERGGRNEQFF.

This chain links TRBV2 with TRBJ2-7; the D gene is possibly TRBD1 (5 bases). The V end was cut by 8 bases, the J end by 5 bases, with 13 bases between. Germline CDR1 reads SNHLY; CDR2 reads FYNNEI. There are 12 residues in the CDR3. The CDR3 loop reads CASPDAGNEQYV. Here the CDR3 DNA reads TGTGCCAGCCCCGACGCAGGGAACGAGCAGTACGTC.

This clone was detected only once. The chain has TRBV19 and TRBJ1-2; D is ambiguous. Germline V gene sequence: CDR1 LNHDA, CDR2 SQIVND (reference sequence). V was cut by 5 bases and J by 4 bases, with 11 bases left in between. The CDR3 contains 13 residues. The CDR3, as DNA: TGTGCCAGTAGTTCGGACTCCCGCTATGGCTACACCTTC. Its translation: CASSSDSRYGYTF.

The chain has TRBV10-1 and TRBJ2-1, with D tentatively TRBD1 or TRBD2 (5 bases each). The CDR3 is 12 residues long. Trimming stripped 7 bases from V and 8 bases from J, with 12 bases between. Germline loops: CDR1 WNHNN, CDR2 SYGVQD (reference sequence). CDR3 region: CASNGPGHEQFF. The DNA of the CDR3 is TGCGCCAGCAACGGTCCGGGGCATGAGCAGTTCTTC.

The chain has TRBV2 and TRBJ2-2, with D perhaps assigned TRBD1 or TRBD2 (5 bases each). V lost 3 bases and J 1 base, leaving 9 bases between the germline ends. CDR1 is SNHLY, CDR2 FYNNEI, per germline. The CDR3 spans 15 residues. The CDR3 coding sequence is TGTGCCAGCAGTGAGAGGGGTGTGAACACCGGGGAGCTGTTTTTT. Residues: CASSERGVNTGELFF.

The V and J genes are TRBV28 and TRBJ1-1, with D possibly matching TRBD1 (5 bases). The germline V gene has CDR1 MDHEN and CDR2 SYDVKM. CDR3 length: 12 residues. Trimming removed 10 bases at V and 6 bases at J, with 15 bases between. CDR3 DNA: TGTGCCACCAGCAGTGTCAGGGCTGAAGCTTTCTTT. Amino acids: CATSSVRAEAFF.

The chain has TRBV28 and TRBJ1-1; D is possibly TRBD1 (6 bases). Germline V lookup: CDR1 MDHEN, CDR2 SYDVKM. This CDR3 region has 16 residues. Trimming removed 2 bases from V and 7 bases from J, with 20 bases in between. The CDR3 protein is CASSLGSSGAIGEAFF. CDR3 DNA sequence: TGTGCCAGCAGTTTAGGGAGCTCAGGGGCGATCGGTGAAGCTTTCTTT.

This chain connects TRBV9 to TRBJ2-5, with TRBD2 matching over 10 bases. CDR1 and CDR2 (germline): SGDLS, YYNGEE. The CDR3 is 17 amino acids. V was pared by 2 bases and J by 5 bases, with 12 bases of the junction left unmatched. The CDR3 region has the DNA TGTGCCAGCAGCGTCAGCGGGGGGGCCGGAGGTAGGGAGACCCAGTACTTC. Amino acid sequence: CASSVSGGAGGRETQYF. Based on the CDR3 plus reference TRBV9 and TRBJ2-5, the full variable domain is DSGVTQTPKHLITATGQRVTLRCSPRSGDLSVYWYQQSLDQGLQFLIQYYNGEERAKGNILERFSAQQFPDLHSELNLSSLELGDSALYFCASSVSGGAGGRETQYFGPGTRLLVL.